Judged by abundance, the clone carrying this TCR beta chain is medium-sized. Isolated RNA was reverse transcribed into cDNA used as the sequencing template. Assay used: immunoSEQ multiplex PCR; TCRdb lists only in-frame clones, some missing. The sample includes around 35,000 clones, approximately 58% of them seen just once. This record belongs to a study of CD8+ T cells in alopecia areata. CDR1 and CDR2 (germline): MDHEN, SYDVKM. Trimming removed 7 bases from V and 0 bases from J; junction bases left unmatched: 8. CDR3 length equals 17 residues. The sequencing input was NKG2D-high CD8+ T cells sorted from blood. V is TRBV28 and J is TRBJ2-3, with 12 bases that match TRBD2. The TCR originated in a human donor with alopecia areata. The CDR3 DNA reads TGTGCCAGCACCGGGACTAGCGGGTACCTTAGCACAGATACGCAGTATTTT. Residues: CASTGTSGYLSTDTQYF.